These T cell receptor beta chains were read from a single sample in a study of T-cell reconstitution after alpha-beta-depleted transplantation in children. TCRdb reprocessed the PCR reads via MiXCR and lists one record per CDR3 protein. The sample records a few hundred thousand distinct CDR3 sequences, about 14% being singletons. The starting material was PBMCs, obtained from the stem cell graft. The receptors come from a human donor who donated a stem cell graft to a child with Fanconi anemia. CDR3s include the opening cysteine and the closing phenylalanine or tryptophan. The D gene is left open where the match is weak. Part of the rows lack a size; the others show once, few, many or a class for expanded clones.

>TRBV2|NA|TRBD1|TRBJ1-5
CASSEAQGSQPQHF
TGTGCCAGCAGTGAGGCACAGGGGAGTCAGCCCCAGCATTTT
>TRBV5-1|many|TRBD1|TRBJ1-2
CASSLDTTGGARGYTF
TGCGCCAGCAGCTTGGATACTACAGGGGGCGCACGGGGCTACACCTTC
>TRBV7-2|many|NA|TRBJ2-1
CASRPTLDRGEQFF
TGTGCCAGCAGGCCGACCCTTGATCGTGGTGAGCAGTTCTTC
>TRBV28|NA|NA|TRBJ2-3
CASSSNGADTQYF
TGTGCCAGCAGTTCGAACGGGGCAGATACGCAGTATTTT
>TRBV12-3/TRBV12-4|many|NA|TRBJ1-4
CASSLARGKTGKLFF
TGTGCCAGCAGTTTAGCGCGGGGGAAGACGGGAAAACTGTTTTTT
>TRBV7-2|many|NA|TRBJ1-1
CASSPGTAGTEAFF
TGTGCCAGCAGCCCAGGGACGGCAGGTACTGAAGCTTTCTTT
>TRBV7-6|NA|NA|TRBJ1-3
CASSLGADPSGNTIYF
TGTGCCAGCAGCTTAGGAGCGGACCCGTCTGGAAACACCATATATTTT
>TRBV20-1|NA|NA|TRBJ2-7
CSASTTVQVYEQYF
TGCAGTGCTAGTACCACAGTACAAGTCTACGAGCAGTACTTC
>TRBV3-1|NA|TRBD1|TRBJ1-2
CACSRTGDHGYTF
TGTGCCTGCTCCCGTACAGGGGACCATGGCTACACCTTC
>TRBV15|many|NA|TRBJ2-3
CATSRDQGPDGDTQYF
TGTGCCACCAGCAGAGATCAGGGCCCCGATGGGGATACGCAGTATTTT
>TRBV25-1|few|NA|TRBJ2-5
CASETVVSGQETQYF
TGTGCCAGCGAGACCGTGGTGAGTGGCCAAGAGACCCAGTACTTC
>TRBV10-3|few|NA|TRBJ1-1
CAIKEGEMNTEAFF
TGTGCCATCAAGGAGGGCGAAATGAACACTGAAGCTTTCTTT
>TRBV20-1|few|TRBD1|TRBJ1-1
CSARGQGWNTEAFF
TGCAGTGCTAGGGGACAGGGTTGGAACACTGAAGCTTTCTTT
>TRBV20-1|few|NA|TRBJ1-1
CSARDQGTMRYRAFF
TGCAGTGCTAGAGACCAGGGGACGATGAGGTACAGAGCTTTCTTT
>TRBV9|NA|NA|TRBJ2-7
CASSVAGSPGYEQYF
TGTGCCAGCAGCGTAGCGGGGTCCCCTGGCTACGAGCAGTACTTC
>TRBV9|many|NA|TRBJ1-1
CASTEARTNEAFF
TGTGCCAGCACAGAAGCACGGACCAATGAAGCTTTCTTT
>TRBV7-9|few|NA|TRBJ1-1
CASSDGQLMNTEAFF
TGTGCCAGCAGCGATGGACAGCTGATGAACACTGAAGCTTTCTTT
>TRBV20-1|NA|TRBD2|TRBJ2-1
CSGRRGASGGPNEQFF
TGCAGTGGAAGAAGGGGCGCTAGCGGGGGGCCCAATGAGCAGTTCTTC
>TRBV6-1|NA|NA|TRBJ2-3
CASSQTHTDTQYF
TGTGCCAGCAGCCAGACCCACACAGATACGCAGTATTTT
>TRBV5-5|NA|NA|TRBJ2-1
CASSLQESYNEQFF
TGTGCCAGCAGCTTGCAAGAATCCTACAATGAGCAGTTCTTC
>TRBV20-1|NA|TRBD1|TRBJ1-2
CCARETGGIDGYTF
TGCTGTGCTAGAGAAACAGGGGGCATCGATGGCTACACCTTC
>TRBV7-6|NA|NA|TRBJ1-1
CASSLIRGTTEAFF
TGTGCCAGCAGCTTAATACGGGGGACCACTGAAGCTTTCTTT
>TRBV19|NA|NA|TRBJ1-5
CASSIYAGQGETPQHF
TGTGCCAGTAGTATATATGCGGGCCAGGGCGAGACGCCCCAGCATTTT
>TRBV6-2/TRBV6-3|few|NA|TRBJ1-1
CASRDTMNTEAFF
TGTGCCAGCAGGGACACCATGAACACTGAAGCTTTCTTT
>TRBV7-2|many|NA|TRBJ2-3
CASSLMTDTQYF
TGTGCCAGCAGCTTAATGACAGATACGCAGTATTTT
>TRBV19|few|NA|TRBJ2-6
CASSTLGISGANVLTF
TGTGCCAGTAGTACCCTAGGGATCTCTGGGGCCAACGTCCTGACTTTC
>TRBV7-9|NA|NA|TRBJ2-2
CASDEAGELFF
TGTGCCAGCGACGAGGCCGGGGAGCTGTTTTTT
>TRBV27|few|NA|TRBJ2-1
CASQGGVSYNEQFF
TGTGCCAGCCAGGGCGGGGTTTCCTACAATGAGCAGTTCTTC
>TRBV29-1|NA|NA|TRBJ1-2
CSVGPRISNYGYTF
TGCAGCGTTGGGCCCCGGATTTCTAACTATGGCTACACCTTC
>TRBV5-1|few|TRBD2|TRBJ2-7
CASSLAPGTIYEQYF
TGCGCCAGCAGCTTAGCGCCCGGGACTATCTACGAGCAGTACTTC
>TRBV28|NA|NA|TRBJ2-6
CASSNTGSGANVMTF
TGTGCCAGCAGTAATACAGGTTCTGGGGCCAACGTCATGACTTTC
>TRBV5-1|many|NA|TRBJ2-7
CASSLSSPSYEQYF
TGCGCCAGCAGCTTAAGCAGTCCCTCCTACGAGCAGTACTTC
>TRBV5-1|few|TRBD1|TRBJ2-2
CASSFSTGTDTGELFF
TGCGCCAGCAGCTTCTCCACCGGGACAGACACCGGGGAGCTGTTTTTT
>TRBV14|few|NA|TRBJ2-4
CASSQVSGAGAKNIQYF
TGTGCCAGCAGCCAAGTTTCTGGGGCCGGAGCCAAAAACATTCAGTACTTC
>TRBV5-1|few|TRBD1|TRBJ1-6
CASSPRTGTPSPLHF
TGCGCCAGCAGCCCACGGACAGGGACACCTTCACCCCTCCACTTT
>TRBV7-6|NA|TRBD2|TRBJ2-5
CASSLRGNQETQYF
TGTGCCAGCAGCTTGCGGGGGAACCAAGAGACCCAGTACTTC
>TRBV5-1|NA|TRBD1|TRBJ2-7
CASRIGTATYEQYF
TGCGCCAGCAGAATAGGGACAGCTACCTACGAGCAGTACTTC
>TRBV5-1|NA|TRBD1|TRBJ2-5
CASSSRQGQETQYF
TGCGCCAGCAGCTCTAGACAGGGCCAAGAGACCCAGTACTTC
>TRBV11-2|few|NA|TRBJ2-5
CASSELGLQETQYF
TGTGCCAGCAGCGAGCTCGGGCTACAAGAGACCCAGTACTTC
>TRBV5-1|NA|NA|TRBJ2-7
CASSLEQGGYEQYF
TGCGCCAGCAGCTTGGAACAGGGGGGGTACGAGCAGTACTTC